The TCR beta chain described here comes from a study of blood T cell repertoires in COVID-19. Study-level background: T cells, B-cell-depleted T cells, or PBMCs supplied cDNA or gDNA.

This clone has only one observation. The assay was immunoSEQ multiplex PCR, and TCRdb's table has in-frame clones only and misses some. The data show fewer than 200,000 clones, 81% seen once. Germline lookup yields CDR1 LGHNT and CDR2 FRNRAP. The CDR3 contains 14 residues. V was pared by 3 bases and J by 1 base, with 9 bases between. The receptor was isolated from a woman aged 80 or over with COVID-19, enrolled during active disease. V usage is TRBV12-5 and J usage is TRBJ2-5; D gene uncertain. Sequenced material: peripheral blood. The CDR3 DNA reads as TGTGCTAGTGGTTTAGGCCAGGCCCAAGAGACCCAGTACTTC. Protein sequence: CASGLGQAQETQYF.